This T cell receptor beta chain was sequenced during a study of T cells in Graves' hyperthyroidism and ophthalmopathy. Study-wide results and caveats: Most expanded thyroid clonotypes above 0.001 also appeared in blood.

The PBMCs were sourced from fresh peripheral blood (more than 9 ml). Worth noting for this clonotype: What it binds is not known.

It was RNA transcripts that yielded the amplified TCR beta CDR3 regions. With the HTBI primer set, the TCR CDR3 went through a first round of RT-PCR. From the multiplex PCR reads, TCRdb called clonotypes with MiXCR, one entry per CDR3 protein. This sample has fewer than 700,000 distinct CDR3 sequences, with 15% to 20% found just once. The CDR3 spans 16 residues. CDR1 and CDR2 (germline): MDHEN, SYDVKM. Losses at the gene ends were 5 bases for V and 0 bases for J; bases not matched to a gene: 6. The chain is built from TRBV28 and TRBJ1-5; 8 positions match TRBD1. Sample: blood. The receptor was isolated from a woman in her twenties or thirties with Graves' hyperthyroidism. The DNA of the CDR3 is TGTGCCAGCAGTCCTTTGGACAGGGATAGCAATCAGCCCCAGCATTTT. Amino acids: CASSPLDRDSNQPQHF.